Listed below are T cell receptor beta chains from one sample, sequenced in a study of shared clonotypes between healthy human individuals. Some clones are missing from TCRdb's copy, which holds only in-frame ones; the method was immunoSEQ multiplex PCR. The repertoire holds about 520,000 clones, with around 95% as singletons. Material: naive CD4+ T cells sorted from blood. The receptors derive from a woman in her 30s in good health. The CDR3 runs from the conserved cysteine through the conserved F or W. The D gene is left open where the match is weak.

V gene,D gene,CDR3 length,J gene,CDR3 protein
TRBV9,TRBD1,16,TRBJ2-7,CASSVGVGQGSGEQYF
TRBV27,-,16,TRBJ1-5,CASRPGAGVGNQPQHF
TRBV28,-,17,TRBJ1-5,CASSLRQTPYSNQPQHF
TRBV6-5,-,13,TRBJ1-2,CASSPQGDYGYTF
TRBV6-6,-,13,TRBJ1-5,CASRRTSNQPQHF
TRBV4-1,-,19,TRBJ2-2,CASSPSSRDSFANTGELFF
TRBV28,-,13,TRBJ1-2,CASSLPQYYGYTF
TRBV19,TRBD2,16,TRBJ2-2,CASSPNPSGRAGELFF
TRBV5-1,TRBD2,16,TRBJ2-4,CASSLRVSTRENIQYF
TRBV18,-,15,TRBJ1-3,CASSPPSDSGNTIYF
TRBV5-8,-,16,TRBJ2-1,CASSLVPRLTGNEQFF
TRBV7-8,-,13,TRBJ2-5,CASSFADQETQYF
TRBV9,-,16,TRBJ2-3,CASSTDGFEGADTQYF
TRBV11-2,-,18,TRBJ1-5,CASSLRIWTAHSNQPQHF
TRBV5-1,-,13,TRBJ2-5,CASSRTDQETQYF
TRBV25-1,TRBD1,15,TRBJ2-5,CASSADRGRTETQYF
TRBV27,-,14,TRBJ2-1,CASSYDVSGNEQFF
TRBV27,TRBD2,16,TRBJ2-7,CASSLAGGRIRGEQYF
TRBV19,TRBD2,15,TRBJ2-1,CASSKLTSAYNEQFF
TRBV7-2,-,15,TRBJ2-1,CASSLGRPSYNEQFF
TRBV30,-,12,TRBJ2-5,CASRTAKETQYF
TRBV9,-,19,TRBJ2-6,CASSVEGQASLSGANVLTF
TRBV28,-,16,TRBJ2-2,CASSLNTYYRTGELFF
TRBV18,-,15,TRBJ1-4,CASSPLTGPNEKLFF
TRBV27,TRBD2,16,TRBJ2-7,CASSPTPGLAGGEQYF
TRBV11-2,-,16,TRBJ2-1,CASSLAGQYGFAKQFF
TRBV5-4,TRBD2,15,TRBJ2-7,CASSSGRTSGHEQYF
TRBV27,-,14,TRBJ2-6,CASLGLAGANVLTF
TRBV6-5,-,16,TRBJ2-6,CASSYGRRSGANVLTF
TRBV4-1,TRBD1,11,TRBJ1-1,CASSNPGGAFF
TRBV9,TRBD2,13,TRBJ2-3,CASNPSGTRDYYF
TRBV5-4,TRBD2,15,TRBJ2-7,CASSLDLAGGYEQYF
TRBV5-1,-,11,TRBJ2-7,CASKALFEQYF
TRBV11-3,-,14,TRBJ2-3,CASSAVRSSDTQYF
TRBV9,-,14,TRBJ1-2,CASSVGTRDYGYTF
TRBV18,-,16,TRBJ1-4,CASSPIGGYYNEKLFF
TRBV30,-,11,-,CAWSGSYEQYF
TRBV7-9,-,15,TRBJ2-5,CASSLSSGVWETQYF
TRBV19,TRBD2,15,TRBJ2-7,CASSRDRSGRYEQYF
TRBV5-1,-,15,TRBJ2-2,CASSPSALPTGELFF
TRBV28,-,14,TRBJ1-2,CASSSRERVRGYTF
TRBV29-1,-,14,TRBJ1-2,CSVVKSGEVYGYTF
TRBV29-1,TRBD1,12,TRBJ2-1,CSAPQGSNEQFF
TRBV20-1,-,11,TRBJ2-7,CSAHGSYEQYF
TRBV28,TRBD2,16,TRBJ2-1,CASRRPHLAGDNEQFF
TRBV6-5,TRBD1,14,TRBJ1-1,CASSPWDSRPEAFF
TRBV5-1,TRBD2,17,TRBJ2-5,CASSLAPLAGAEETQYF
TRBV28,-,16,TRBJ1-3,CASSFGSGVAGNTIYF
TRBV28,-,14,TRBJ2-7,CASSTRTPTYEQYF
TRBV20-1,-,11,TRBJ2-7,CSAQTSYEQYF
TRBV5-1,-,14,TRBJ1-2,CASSLREPAYGYTF
TRBV6-6,TRBD2,16,TRBJ2-6,CASSYAGVAGANVLTF
TRBV28,-,14,TRBJ1-5,CASSFGPSNQPQHF
TRBV9,-,16,TRBJ2-7,CASSVDVGGRVSEQYF